Listed here are 5 T cell receptor beta chains from one sample, sequenced in a study of tumor-infiltrating lymphocytes in primary liver carcinoma. The source material, about 18-31 mg of unsorted bulk tissue, was used to co-extract RNA and DNA. TCR beta cDNA came from roughly 0.45 ug total RNA, primed with a constant-region primer. Libraries covering TCR beta were generated through three nested multiplex PCR rounds (using a slightly modified ARM-PCR). Amplification in the first two PCR rounds was performed using TRBV1-TRBV30 forward primers and a C-beta reverse primer for approximately 10 cycles each. A single record per CDR3 protein comes from TCRdb applying MiXCR to the multiplex PCR reads. The sample carries fewer than 75,000 distinct CDR3 sequences, about two thirds recorded once. The sequencing input was liver tumor tissue from sampling region 4. Subset here: tumor region T4, right-lateral pole. Receptor source: a man aged 35-49 years with primary liver carcinoma and hepatitis B virus infection.

This clonotype has a single count. The germline gene is not matched at one end of the junction; a read error may be the cause. The rearrangement joins TRBV10-3 to TRBJ2-5; D may be TRBD1 (5 bases). This CDR3 is 14 amino acids long. The germline CDR1 and CDR2 sequences are ENHRY and SYGVKD. This CDR3 reads CVINEGQAGETQYF. In DNA form, the CDR3 reads TGTGTCATCAATGAAGGGCAGGCAGGGGAGACCCAGTACTTC.

This clonotype was observed a handful of times. The V gene is TRBV29-1, the J gene TRBJ2-7; D is unclear. Germline V CDR1 and CDR2: SQVTM, ANQGSEA. V dropped 5 bases and J dropped 3 bases, with 14 bases sitting between them. The CDR3 covers 13 residues. CDR3 DNA sequence: TGCAGCGTTTTGGGGATTACTTTCTACGAGCAGTACTTC. Translated: CSVLGITFYEQYF.

This clonotype was counted at least ten times. V is TRBV6-1 and J is TRBJ1-1, with D hard to call. CDR1 MNHNS and CDR2 SASEGT come from the germline V gene. The CDR3 sequence is 10 residues long. Trimming left V 3 bases short and J 7 bases short, with 3 bases between. CDR3 bases: TGTGCCAGCAGTGATTATGAAGCTTTCTTT. Translating gives CASSDYEAFF.

Turning to this clonotype: Its ends do not fully match the called genes, so a read error is possible. The DNA for the CDR3 is TGTAGCGCTGAAGCGGTTGTGGGAACCACCGGGGAGCTGTTTTTT. Translating gives CSAEAVVGTTGELFF. The gene calls are TRBV29-1 and TRBJ2-2; D may be TRBD2 (5 bases). This CDR3 has 15 residues. The germline CDR1 and CDR2 sequences are SQVTM and ANQGSEA.

The chain is built from TRBV6-5 and TRBJ2-7; D might be TRBD1 (5 bases). CDR1 and CDR2 (germline): MNHEY, SVGAGI. V lost 0 bases and J lost 3, with 12 bases in between. This CDR3 has 15 residues. The CDR3 bases are TGTGCCAGCAGTTACTCGCCCCAGGGTGGCTACGAGCAGTACTTC. Translating gives CASSYSPQGGYEQYF.